The entry below describes one T cell receptor beta chain. Repertoires were generated with immunoSEQ multiplex PCR, while TCRdb's copy carries only in-frame clones and drops some. The sample includes roughly 150,000 clones, 80% to 95% of them seen just once. This record belongs to a study of control samples from healthy donors and cancer patients. This CDR3 comprises 17 residues. The germline gives CDR1 LGHNA, CDR2 YSLEER. V lost 0 bases, J lost 4 bases, and 8 bases stayed unmatched. The sequencing input was blood. The chain uses TRBV4-3 and TRBJ2-2; 7 bases map to TRBD2. The receptor comes from a woman aged 25 to 45 in good health. The DNA of the CDR3 is TGCGCCAGCAGCCAAGAGCTTTATACTAGCGTCACCGGGGAGCTGTTTTTT. Protein product: CASSQELYTSVTGELFF.